This TCR beta chain comes out of a study of CD8 T cells in Susac syndrome (dated by TCRdb to about 2019). With regard to the full study: Among the sequenced Susac syndrome patients, about 6 had clinically active disease and 8 or 9 were in clinical remission. At blood withdrawal, Susac syndrome patients were therapy-naive, treated with corticosteroids (with IVIg additionally given to some), or treated with IVIg alone. Whether CD8+ T cell activation and differentiation in Susac syndrome was antigen driven was tested using repertoire sequencing. The study compared CD8+ T cell repertoire clonality among 11 to 12 healthy donors, about 14 Susac syndrome patients and fewer than 19 multiple sclerosis patients. General findings and caveats noted by the study authors: CD8+ repertoires in Susac syndrome showed clonal expansion, which was highest in CD8+ TEMRA cells and was greater in clinically active patients than in remitting patients. Around 15 Susac-specific public clones were identified in the total CD8+ repertoire, and about 5 Susac-specific public clones were identified in the CD8+ TEMRA repertoire. The TCR sequencing and HLA analysis was acknowledged to have included a relatively small number of individuals.

The V and J ends are trimmed by 2 bases and 1 base, leaving 8 bases between them. The CDR3 covers 14 residues, taking in both the cysteine and the phenylalanine. Only CDR3 DNA is held: 42 bases, read in frame from base 1. CDR1 is given as MNHEY and CDR2 as SVGAGI, both from the germline V gene. A word on this clonotype: The antigen it recognizes is unknown. Base qualities are not provided; no much larger clone lies one nucleotide away.

High-throughput TCR beta sequencing profiled peripheral blood CD8+ and CD4+ T cells from healthy donors, Susac syndrome patients and multiple sclerosis patients. Recently defined diagnostic criteria for definite or probable disease were met by the Susac syndrome patients. Bulk CD8+ and CD4+ T cells were purified by magnetic negative isolation, while CD8+ TEMRA cells were enriched using FACS. Blood was drawn into EDTA tubes, processed within 24 hours, and PBMCs were isolated by density gradient centrifugation. PBMCs intended for TCR sequencing were frozen in liquid nitrogen and were later thawed in a 37 degrees C water bath. The sorted or isolated CD4+, CD8+ and CD8+ TEMRA cells reached a purity of at least 90%. RNA was extracted with the RNeasy kit and roughly 0.5 to 1 ug was reverse transcribed using random hexamers. The immunoSEQ multiplex PCR assay, covering 54 Vbeta and 13 Jbeta segments, was used to amplify TCR beta CDR3 regions. PCR amplification bias was corrected using a synthetic template baseline for primer optimization and computational correction. The original methods were these. Reads were annotated to V, D and J genes per IMGT and analyzed with immunoSEQ Analyzer, keeping only productive sequences. Clonality was computed as one minus Shannon entropy normalized by log2 of the number of productive unique sequences. For each patient and control, public and private clones were evaluated among the 100 most prevalent clones. Clones were defined as Susac-specific if absent from the healthy and MS cohorts, from 1052 published viral clones and from other ImmuneACCESS disease sequences. The raw public reads went through TCRdb reprocessing: fastp at Q25, MiXCR clone calling, in-frame beta chains kept. Rows with a matching CDR3 protein are joined into one entry that keeps the most common DNA and genes. For this entry, the V and J calls and clone size follow TCRdb and not the study's own pipeline. This sample comprises around 110,000 distinct CDR3 sequences, around 94% of them detected only once. The ten largest clones add up to about 0.27% of the sample.

Here the chain combines TRBV6-5 and TRBJ1-1, with a tentative D gene TRBD1 over 6 matching bases. The material sequenced was CD8+ T cells from PBMCs. The receptor was isolated from a human donor with Susac syndrome. The nucleotides are TGTGCCAGCAGTTACGGGGGCTGGAACACTGAAGCTTTCTTT. Protein translation: CASSYGGWNTEAFF.